The subject of this entry is one TCR beta chain. Antigen unknown. This specimen belongs to a study of PD-1 blockade in classical Hodgkin lymphoma. Study observations and caveats: Diversity similar to that of newly diagnosed patients was seen at baseline in complete responders. TCR diversity at baseline was reported to be reduced in newly diagnosed patients relative to healthy donors.

The CDR3 is 12 residues long. Germline V lookup: CDR1 SNHLY, CDR2 FYNNEI. V was pared by 9 bases and J by 0 bases, with 8 bases between. Time point noted: cycle 4 day 1 (C4D1), after 6 weeks of nivolumab. In every patient, relapse followed autologous stem cell transplantation, while exposure to brentuximab vedotin differed. Profiling relied on immunoSEQ multiplex PCR, and the TCRdb table lists in-frame clones only, not all of them. This table has under 45,000 clones, 60% to 80% appearing once. The genes are TRBV2 and TRBJ1-1; TRBD1 is a possible D gene (5 bases). This receptor was taken from a human donor with classical Hodgkin lymphoma. The source material was peripheral blood mononuclear cells (PBMCs), sampled before the fourth cycle of nivolumab. CDR3 in DNA: TGTGCCAGTGACAGTCTGAACACTGAAGCTTTCTTT. Residues: CASDSLNTEAFF.